Following are 5 T cell receptor beta chains from one sample sequenced in a study of human T cells and chemical hapten exposure. Total RNA came from unfractionated whole blood. TCRdb reprocessed the 5' RACE reads via MiXCR and lists one record per CDR3 protein. This sample has about 140,000 distinct CDR3 sequences; over 3.5% occur once, and the top ten carry roughly 1.4%. The source of these receptors is a female donor in good health.

The table lists this clonotype with many counts. The chain recombines TRBV19 with TRBJ1-2, with TRBD1 as a possible D gene (6 bases). CDR3 length: 14 amino acids. The V and J ends lost 6 bases and 4 bases respectively, with 15 bases between them. Germline CDR1 and CDR2: LNHDA and SQIVND (reference sequence). CDR3 in amino acids: CASRYREIGYGYTF. The CDR3, as DNA: TGTGCCAGTAGGTACAGGGAAATTGGCTATGGCTACACCTTC.

The rearrangement uses TRBV29-1 and TRBJ2-1; no clear D gene. The CDR3 covers 14 residues. From germline, CDR1 is SQVTM and CDR2 ANQGSEA. V dropped 3 bases and J dropped 7 bases, with 16 bases sitting between them. CDR3 in amino acids: CSVEGIGGLNEQFF. In nucleotides, the CDR3 is TGCAGCGTTGAGGGCATTGGCGGATTGAATGAGCAGTTCTTC.

This clonotype was recorded many times. CDR3: CASSLGSSFDQPQHF. CDR3 coding DNA: TGTGCCAGCAGCTTAGGCAGTAGTTTCGATCAGCCCCAGCATTTT. The J gene is TRBJ1-5, the V gene TRBV7-9; D is unresolved. Germline assignment: CDR1 SEHNR and CDR2 FQNEAQ (reference sequence). The CDR3 has 15 residues. V lost 1 base and J lost 5, with 12 bases in between.

This clonotype was detected a few times. A much larger clone sits a single nucleotide away, making a read error possible. The chain combines TRBV20-1 with TRBJ1-6, with D tentatively TRBD1 (5 bases). CDR3 size: 14 residues. The germline gives CDR1 DFQATT, CDR2 SNEGSKA (reference sequence). CDR3 protein: CSARDPTYNAPLHF. CDR3 sequence (DNA): TGCAGTGCCAGGGATCCGACTTATAATGCACCCCTCCACTTT.

This clonotype was counted at least ten times. The chain has TRBV7-2 and TRBJ1-2; no clear D. Trimming pared 1 base from V and 4 bases from J, leaving 16 bases between. The CDR3 extends over 16 amino acids. Germline lookup yields CDR1 SGHTA and CDR2 FQGNSA. This chain's CDR3 is CASSLVSQDLGYGYTF. The CDR3 nucleotides are TGTGCCAGCAGCTTAGTATCCCAGGATCTGGGCTATGGCTACACCTTC.